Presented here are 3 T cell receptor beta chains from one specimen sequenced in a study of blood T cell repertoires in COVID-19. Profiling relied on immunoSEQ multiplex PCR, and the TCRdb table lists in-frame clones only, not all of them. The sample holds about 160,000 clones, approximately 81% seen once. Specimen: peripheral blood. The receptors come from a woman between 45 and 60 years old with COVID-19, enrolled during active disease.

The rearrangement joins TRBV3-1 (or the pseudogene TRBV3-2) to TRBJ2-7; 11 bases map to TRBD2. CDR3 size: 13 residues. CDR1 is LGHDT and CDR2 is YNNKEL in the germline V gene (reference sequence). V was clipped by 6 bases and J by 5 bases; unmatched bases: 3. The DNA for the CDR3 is TGTGCCAGCAGGACTAGCGGGGTTAACGAGCAGTACTTC. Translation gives CASRTSGVNEQYF.

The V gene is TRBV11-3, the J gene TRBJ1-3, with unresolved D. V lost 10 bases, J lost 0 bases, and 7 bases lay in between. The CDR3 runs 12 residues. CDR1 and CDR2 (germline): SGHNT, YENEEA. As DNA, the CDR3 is TGTGCCACCGGGTTCTCTGGAAACACCATATATTTT. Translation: CATGFSGNTIYF.

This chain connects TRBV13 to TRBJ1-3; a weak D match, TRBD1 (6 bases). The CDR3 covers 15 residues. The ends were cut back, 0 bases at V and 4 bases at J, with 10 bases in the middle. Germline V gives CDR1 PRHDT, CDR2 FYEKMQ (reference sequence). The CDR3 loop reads CASSLGWGTGNTIYF. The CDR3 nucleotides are TGTGCCAGCAGCTTAGGTTGGGGGACAGGAAACACCATATATTTT.